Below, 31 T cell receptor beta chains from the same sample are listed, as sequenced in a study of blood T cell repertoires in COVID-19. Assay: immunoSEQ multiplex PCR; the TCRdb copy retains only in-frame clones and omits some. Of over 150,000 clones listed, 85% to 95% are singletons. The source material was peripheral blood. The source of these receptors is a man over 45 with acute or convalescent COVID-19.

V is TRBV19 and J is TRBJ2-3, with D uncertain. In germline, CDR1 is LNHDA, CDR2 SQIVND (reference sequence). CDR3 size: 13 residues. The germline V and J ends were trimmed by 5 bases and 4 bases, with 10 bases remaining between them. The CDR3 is CASSVGRPDTQYF. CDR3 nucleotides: TGTGCCAGTAGTGTGGGCCGCCCAGATACGCAGTATTTT.

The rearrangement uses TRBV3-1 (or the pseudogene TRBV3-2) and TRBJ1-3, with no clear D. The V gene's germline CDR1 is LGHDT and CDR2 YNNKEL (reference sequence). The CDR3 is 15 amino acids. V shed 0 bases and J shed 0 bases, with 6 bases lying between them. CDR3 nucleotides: TGTGCCAGCAGCCAAGACGGGTCCTCTGGAAACACCATATATTTT. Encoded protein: CASSQDGSSGNTIYF.

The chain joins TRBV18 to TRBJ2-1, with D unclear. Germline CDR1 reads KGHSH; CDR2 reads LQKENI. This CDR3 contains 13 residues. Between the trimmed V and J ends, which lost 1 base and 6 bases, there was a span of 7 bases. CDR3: CASSPLVGNEQFF. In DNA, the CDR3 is TGTGCCAGCTCACCACTGGTCGGCAATGAGCAGTTCTTC.

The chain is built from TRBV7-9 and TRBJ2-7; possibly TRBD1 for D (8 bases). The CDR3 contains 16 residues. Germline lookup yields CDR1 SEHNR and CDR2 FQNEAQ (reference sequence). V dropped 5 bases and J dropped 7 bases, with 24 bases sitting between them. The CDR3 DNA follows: TGTGCCAGCAGCCATAGGACAGGGAGGGTTACGGGAGAGCAGTACGTC. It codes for CASSHRTGRVTGEQYV.

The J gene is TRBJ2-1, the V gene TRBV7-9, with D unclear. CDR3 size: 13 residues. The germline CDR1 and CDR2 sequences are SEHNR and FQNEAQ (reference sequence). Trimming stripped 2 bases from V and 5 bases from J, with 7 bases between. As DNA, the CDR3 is TGTGCCAGCAGCTTAAAACAGAACAATGAGCAGTTCTTC. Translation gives CASSLKQNNEQFF. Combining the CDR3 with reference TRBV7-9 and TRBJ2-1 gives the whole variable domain DTGVSQNPRHKITKRGQNVTFRCDPISEHNRLYWYRQTLGQGPEFLTYFQNEAQLEKSRLLSDRFSAERPKGSFSTLEIQRTEQGDSAMYLCASSLKQNNEQFFGPGTRLTVL.

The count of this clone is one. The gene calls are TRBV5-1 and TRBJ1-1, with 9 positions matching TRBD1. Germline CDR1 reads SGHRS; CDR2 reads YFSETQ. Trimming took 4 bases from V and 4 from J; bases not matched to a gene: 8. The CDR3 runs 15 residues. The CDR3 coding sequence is TGCGCCAGCAGCAGCACAGGGGGCGCGGGCACTGAAGCTTTCTTT. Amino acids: CASSSTGGAGTEAFF. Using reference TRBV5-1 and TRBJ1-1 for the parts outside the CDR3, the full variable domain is KAGVTQTPRYLIKTRGQQVTLSCSPISGHRSVSWYQQTPGQGLQFLFEYFSETQRNKGNFPGRFSGRQFSNSRSEMNVSTLELGDSALYLCASSSTGGAGTEAFFGQGTRLTVV.

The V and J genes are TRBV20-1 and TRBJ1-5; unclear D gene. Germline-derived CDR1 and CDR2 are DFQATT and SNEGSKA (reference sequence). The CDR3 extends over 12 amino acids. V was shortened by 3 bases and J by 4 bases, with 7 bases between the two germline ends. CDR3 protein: CSASRVNQPQHF. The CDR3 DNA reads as TGCAGTGCTAGTCGGGTAAATCAGCCCCAGCATTTT.

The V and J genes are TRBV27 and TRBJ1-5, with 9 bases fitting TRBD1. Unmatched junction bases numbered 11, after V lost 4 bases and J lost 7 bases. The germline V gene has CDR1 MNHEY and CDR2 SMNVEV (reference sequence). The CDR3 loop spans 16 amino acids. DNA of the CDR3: TGTGCCAGCAGTTCGGGACAGGGACGATCCTTGCAGCCCCAGCATTTT. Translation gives CASSSGQGRSLQPQHF.

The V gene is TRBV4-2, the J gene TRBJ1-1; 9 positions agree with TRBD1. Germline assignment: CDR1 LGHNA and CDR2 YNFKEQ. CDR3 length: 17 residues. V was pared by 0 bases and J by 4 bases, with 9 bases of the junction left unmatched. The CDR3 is CASSQDTQGARVTEAFF. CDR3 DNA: TGTGCCAGCAGCCAAGACACACAGGGGGCCCGGGTCACTGAAGCTTTCTTT.

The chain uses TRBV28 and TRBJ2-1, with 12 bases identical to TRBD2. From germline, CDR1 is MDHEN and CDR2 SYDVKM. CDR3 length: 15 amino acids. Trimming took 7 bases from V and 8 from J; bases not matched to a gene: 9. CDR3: CASNPRTSGNYEQFF. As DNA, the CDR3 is TGTGCCAGCAACCCGAGGACTAGCGGGAACTATGAGCAGTTCTTC.

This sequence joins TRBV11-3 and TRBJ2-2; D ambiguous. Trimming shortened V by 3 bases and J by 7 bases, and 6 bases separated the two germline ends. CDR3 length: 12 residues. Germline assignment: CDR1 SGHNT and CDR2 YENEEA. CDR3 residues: CASSFDFGELFF. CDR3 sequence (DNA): TGTGCCAGCAGCTTTGACTTCGGGGAGCTGTTTTTT.

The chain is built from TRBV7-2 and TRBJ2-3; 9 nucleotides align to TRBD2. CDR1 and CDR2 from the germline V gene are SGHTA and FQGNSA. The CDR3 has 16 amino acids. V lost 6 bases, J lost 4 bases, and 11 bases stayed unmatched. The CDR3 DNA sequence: TGTGCCAGCAGGCCCTTTGCGGGGGGGCTGTCAGATACGCAGTATTTT. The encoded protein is CASRPFAGGLSDTQYF.

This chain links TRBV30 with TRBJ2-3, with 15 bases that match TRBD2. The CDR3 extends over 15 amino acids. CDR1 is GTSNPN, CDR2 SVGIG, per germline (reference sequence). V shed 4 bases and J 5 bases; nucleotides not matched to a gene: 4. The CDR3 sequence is CAWKGLAGGGDTQYF. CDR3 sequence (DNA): TGTGCCTGGAAGGGACTAGCGGGAGGTGGAGATACGCAGTATTTT.

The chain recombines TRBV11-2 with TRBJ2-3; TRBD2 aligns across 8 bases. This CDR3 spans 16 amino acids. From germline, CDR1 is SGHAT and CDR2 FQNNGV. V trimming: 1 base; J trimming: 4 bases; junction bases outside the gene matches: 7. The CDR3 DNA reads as TGTGCCAGCAGCTTAGGGCCAGCGGGAGCGGCAGATACGCAGTATTTT. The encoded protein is CASSLGPAGAADTQYF.

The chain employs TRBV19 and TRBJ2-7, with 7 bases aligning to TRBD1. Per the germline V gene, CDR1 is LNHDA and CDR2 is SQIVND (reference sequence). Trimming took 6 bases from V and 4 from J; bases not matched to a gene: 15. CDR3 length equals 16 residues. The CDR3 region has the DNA TGTGCCAGTAGCCCCCCCGGGACAGCTGGACCATACGAGCAGTACTTC. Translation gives CASSPPGTAGPYEQYF. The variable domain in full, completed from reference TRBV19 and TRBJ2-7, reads DGGITQSPKYLFRKEGQNVTLSCEQNLNHDAMYWYRQDPGQGLRLIYYSQIVNDFQKGDIAEGYSVSREKKESFPLTVTSAQKNPTAFYLCASSPPGTAGPYEQYFGPGTRLTVT.

In nucleotides, the CDR3 is TGTGCCAGCAGCATAGCGGGGCCCACAGATACGCAGTATTTT. Amino acids: CASSIAGPTDTQYF. V and J are TRBV28 and TRBJ2-3; 8 nucleotides match TRBD2. Trimming took 6 bases from V and 2 from J; bases not matched to a gene: 4. The CDR3 is 14 residues long. Germline V lookup: CDR1 MDHEN, CDR2 SYDVKM.

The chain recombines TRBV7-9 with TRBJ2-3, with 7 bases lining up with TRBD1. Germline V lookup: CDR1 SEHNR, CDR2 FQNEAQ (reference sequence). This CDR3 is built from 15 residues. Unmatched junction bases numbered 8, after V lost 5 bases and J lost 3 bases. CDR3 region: CASSTGQAWTDTQYF. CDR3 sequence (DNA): TGTGCCAGCAGCACAGGACAGGCATGGACAGATACGCAGTATTTT.

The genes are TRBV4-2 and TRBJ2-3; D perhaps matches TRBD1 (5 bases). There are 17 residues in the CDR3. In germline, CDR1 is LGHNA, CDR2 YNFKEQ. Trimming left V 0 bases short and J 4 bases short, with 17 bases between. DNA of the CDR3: TGTGCCAGCAGCCAAGATAGGGCCAGGGCAGTGCCAGATACGCAGTATTTT. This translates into CASSQDRARAVPDTQYF.

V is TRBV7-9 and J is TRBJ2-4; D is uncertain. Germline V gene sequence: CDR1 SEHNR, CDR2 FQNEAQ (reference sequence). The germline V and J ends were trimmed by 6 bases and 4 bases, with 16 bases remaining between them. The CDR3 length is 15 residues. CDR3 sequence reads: CASSLMSAGKNIQYF. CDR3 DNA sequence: TGTGCCAGCAGTCTAATGTCGGCAGGAAAAAACATTCAGTACTTC.

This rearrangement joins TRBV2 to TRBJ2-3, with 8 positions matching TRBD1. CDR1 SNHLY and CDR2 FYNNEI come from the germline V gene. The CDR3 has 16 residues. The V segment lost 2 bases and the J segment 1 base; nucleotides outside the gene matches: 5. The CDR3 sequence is CASSEQGARGTDTQYF. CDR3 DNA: TGTGCCAGCAGTGAACAGGGGGCGAGGGGCACAGATACGCAGTATTTT. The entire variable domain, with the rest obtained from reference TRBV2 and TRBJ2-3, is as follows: EPEVTQTPSHQVTQMGQEVILRCVPISNHLYFYWYRQILGQKVEFLVSFYNNEISEKSEIFDDQFSVERPDGSNFTLKIRSTKLEDSAMYFCASSEQGARGTDTQYFGPGTRLTVL.

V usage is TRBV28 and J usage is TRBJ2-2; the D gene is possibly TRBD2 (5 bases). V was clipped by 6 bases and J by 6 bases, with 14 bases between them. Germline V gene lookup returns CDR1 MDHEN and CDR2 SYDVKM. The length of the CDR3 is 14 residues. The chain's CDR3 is CASRLDLTPGELFF. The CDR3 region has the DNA TGTGCCAGCAGGTTGGACTTGACTCCCGGGGAGCTGTTTTTT.

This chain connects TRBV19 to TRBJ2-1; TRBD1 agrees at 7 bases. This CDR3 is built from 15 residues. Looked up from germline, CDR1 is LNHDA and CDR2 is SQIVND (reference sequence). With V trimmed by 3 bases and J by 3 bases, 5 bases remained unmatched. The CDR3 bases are TGTGCCAGTAGTATCCGTCCAGGGGGCTACAATGAGCAGTTCTTC. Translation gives CASSIRPGGYNEQFF. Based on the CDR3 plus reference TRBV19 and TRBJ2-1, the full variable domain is DGGITQSPKYLFRKEGQNVTLSCEQNLNHDAMYWYRQDPGQGLRLIYYSQIVNDFQKGDIAEGYSVSREKKESFPLTVTSAQKNPTAFYLCASSIRPGGYNEQFFGPGTRLTVL.

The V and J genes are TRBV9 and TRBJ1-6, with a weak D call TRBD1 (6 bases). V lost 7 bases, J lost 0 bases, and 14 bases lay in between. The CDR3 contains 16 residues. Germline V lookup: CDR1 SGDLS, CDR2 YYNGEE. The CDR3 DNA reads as TGTGCCAGCTCCTGGACAGACAGCTCCTATAATTCACCCCTCCACTTT. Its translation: CASSWTDSSYNSPLHF.

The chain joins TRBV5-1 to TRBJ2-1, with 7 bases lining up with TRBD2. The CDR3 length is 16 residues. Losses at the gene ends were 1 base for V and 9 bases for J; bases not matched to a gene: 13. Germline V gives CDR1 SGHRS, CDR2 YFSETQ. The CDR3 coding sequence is TGCGCCAGCAGCTTGCAAGGAGCGGGGATAGCGGTTGAGCAGTTCTTC. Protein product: CASSLQGAGIAVEQFF.

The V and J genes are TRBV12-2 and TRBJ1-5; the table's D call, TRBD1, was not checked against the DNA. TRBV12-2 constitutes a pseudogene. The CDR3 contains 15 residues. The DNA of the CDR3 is TGTGCAAGTCGCTTGGGGGGACAGGAGAATCAGCCCCAGCATTTT. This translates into CASRLGGQENQPQHF.

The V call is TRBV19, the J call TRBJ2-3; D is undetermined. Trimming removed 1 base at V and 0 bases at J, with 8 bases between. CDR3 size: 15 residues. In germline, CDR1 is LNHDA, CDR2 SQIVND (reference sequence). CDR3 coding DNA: TGTGCCAGTAGTATAGTGGGCGTGAGCACAGATACGCAGTATTTT. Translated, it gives CASSIVGVSTDTQYF.

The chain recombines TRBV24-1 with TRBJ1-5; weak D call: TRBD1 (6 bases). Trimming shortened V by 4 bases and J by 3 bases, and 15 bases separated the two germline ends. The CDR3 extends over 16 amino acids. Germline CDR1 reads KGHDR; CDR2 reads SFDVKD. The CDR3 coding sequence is TGTGCCACCAGTGAGTCGAGCGGGGGGCTCAATCAGCCCCAGCATTTT. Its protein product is CATSESSGGLNQPQHF.

CDR3 protein: CASSGTDQPQHF. CDR3 coding DNA: TGTGCCAGCAGTGGGACAGATCAGCCCCAGCATTTT. The J gene is TRBJ1-5, the V gene TRBV6-4; possible D gene TRBD1, 6 bases. Trimming shortened V by 4 bases and J by 5 bases, and 6 bases separated the two germline ends. The germline V gene has CDR1 MRHNA and CDR2 SNTAGT. There are 12 residues in the CDR3.

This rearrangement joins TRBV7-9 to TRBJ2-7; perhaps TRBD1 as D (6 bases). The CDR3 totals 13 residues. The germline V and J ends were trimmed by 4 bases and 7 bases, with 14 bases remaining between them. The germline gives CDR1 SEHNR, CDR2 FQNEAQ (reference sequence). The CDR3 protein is CASSSPGVAEQYF. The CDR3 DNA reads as TGTGCCAGCAGCTCCCCAGGGGTGGCGGAGCAGTACTTC.

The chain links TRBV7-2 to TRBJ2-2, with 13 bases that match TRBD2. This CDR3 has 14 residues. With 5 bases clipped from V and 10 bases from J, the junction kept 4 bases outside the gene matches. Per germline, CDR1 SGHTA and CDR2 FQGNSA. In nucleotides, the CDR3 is TGTGCCAGCAGCCTCGGGACTAGCGGGGAGGAGCTGTTTTTT. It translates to CASSLGTSGEELFF.

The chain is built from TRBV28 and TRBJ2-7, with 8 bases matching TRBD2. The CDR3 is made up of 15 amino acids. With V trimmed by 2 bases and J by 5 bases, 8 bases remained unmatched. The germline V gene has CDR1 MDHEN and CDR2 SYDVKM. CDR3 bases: TGTGCCAGCAGTTTAACAGGCACGGGGGGGCACGAGCAGTACGTC. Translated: CASSLTGTGGHEQYV.